The next 19 T cell receptor beta chains were all read from a single sample in a study of a mutant IDH1 vaccine in newly diagnosed glioma. Clones were read by immunoSEQ multiplex PCR, and TCRdb kept only the in-frame ones, dropping some. The sample lists 38,000 or so clones, approximately 80% occurring once. Their recognized antigens are unknown. Time point reported: week 11, during vaccination. It was 300 ug of mutant IDH1 20-mer peptide that made up each vaccine dose, given with topical imiquimod. This specimen was peripheral blood mononuclear cells (PBMCs), taken from a glioma patient whose treatment included an IDH1 peptide vaccine. The origin of the receptors is a woman in her twenties or thirties with glioma. Some clones in this sample may be carry-over from other donors' samples.

The chain joins TRBV5-1 to TRBJ2-5; 12 nucleotides agree with TRBD2. The CDR3 is made up of 15 amino acids. CDR1 and CDR2 from the germline V gene are SGHRS and YFSETQ. V lost 0 bases to trimming and J lost 3 bases; unmatched junction nucleotides: 0. This CDR3 is CASSLGLAGEETQYF. The CDR3 bases are TGCGCCAGCAGCTTGGGACTAGCGGGAGAAGAGACCCAGTACTTC.

The genes are TRBV30 and TRBJ1-3; TRBD1 matches 8 bases. Germline CDR1 GTSNPN, CDR2 SVGIG (reference sequence). The CDR3 loop spans 12 amino acids. CDR3 sequence: CARTGIRNTIYF. The CDR3 DNA is TGTGCTCGGACAGGGATAAGAAACACCATATATTTT. The full variable domain, completed using reference TRBV30 and TRBJ1-3, is SQTIHQWPATLVQPVGSPLSLECTVEGTSNPNLYWYRQAAGRGLQLLFYSVGIGQISSEVPQNLSASRPQDRQFILSSKKLLLSDSGFYLCARTGIRNTIYFGEGSWLTVV.

The genes are TRBV9 and TRBJ1-5, with a weak D call TRBD1 (5 bases). Per germline, CDR1 SGDLS and CDR2 YYNGEE. This CDR3 is 17 amino acids long. The V end was cut by 0 bases, the J end by 1 base, with 14 bases between. DNA for the CDR3: TGTGCCAGCAGCGTAGGGCCAACGGGGGGGAGCAATCAGCCCCAGCATTTT. This translates into CASSVGPTGGSNQPQHF.

The V and J genes are TRBV9 and TRBJ2-2; 8 positions agree with TRBD1. This CDR3 comprises 16 residues. V trimming: 4 bases; J trimming: 4 bases; junction bases outside the gene matches: 9. Germline-derived CDR1 and CDR2 are SGDLS and YYNGEE. CDR3 in DNA: TGTGCCAGCAGCTTCGGACAGGGAGGTACCACCGGGGAGCTGTTTTTT. This gives the protein CASSFGQGGTTGELFF.

This chain links TRBV18 with TRBJ1-1; 10 bases are shared with TRBD1. The CDR3 is 15 amino acids. Trimming at V came to 6 bases and at J to 5 bases, leaving 9 bases not matched to a gene. From germline, CDR1 is KGHSH and CDR2 LQKENI. DNA of the CDR3: TGTGCCAGCTCCCCCGGGACAGGGGTTAGGACTGAAGCTTTCTTT. It specifies CASSPGTGVRTEAFF.

This sequence joins TRBV6-5 and TRBJ2-1; D is possibly TRBD1 (6 bases). The CDR3 covers 16 residues. The V end lost 6 bases, the J end lost 0 bases, and 15 bases lay between the germline ends. Looked up from germline, CDR1 is MNHEY and CDR2 is SVGAGI. In nucleotides, the CDR3 is TGTGCCAGCAGCTACAGGGCTACGGGCTCCTACAATGAGCAGTTCTTC. This encodes CASSYRATGSYNEQFF.

V and J are TRBV6-1 and TRBJ1-6; D is possibly TRBD1 (6 bases). The CDR3 contains 14 residues. Trimming pared 7 bases from V and 7 bases from J, leaving 14 bases between. CDR1 is MNHNS and CDR2 is SASEGT in the germline V gene. In DNA, the CDR3 is TGTGCCAGCATTCGTTTGGGGGCAAATTCACCCCTCCACTTT. Protein product: CASIRLGANSPLHF.

The chain carries TRBV7-2 and TRBJ2-7; perhaps TRBD2 as D (5 bases). CDR1 is SGHTA and CDR2 is FQGNSA in the germline V gene. Trimming removed 1 base at V and 4 bases at J, with 8 bases between. The CDR3 sequence is 13 residues long. The CDR3 DNA sequence: TGTGCCAGCAGCTTAGGACGGGGATACGAGCAGTACTTC. As protein: CASSLGRGYEQYF.

This chain links TRBV10-1 with TRBJ2-7, with 9 bases that match TRBD2. Germline V CDR1 and CDR2: WNHNN, SYGVQD (reference sequence). V was clipped by 6 bases and J by 0 bases; unmatched bases: 6. This CDR3 has 15 amino acids. CDR3 region: CASRGGTSRSYEQYF. The CDR3 nucleotides read TGCGCCAGCAGGGGGGGGACTAGCCGCTCCTACGAGCAGTACTTC.

The J gene is TRBJ1-5, the V gene TRBV7-2; tentatively, D is TRBD1 (5 bases). V was shortened by 1 base and J by 8 bases, with 15 bases between the two germline ends. CDR3 length: 15 residues. Germline-derived CDR1 and CDR2 are SGHTA and FQGNSA. As DNA, the CDR3 is TGTGCCAGCAGCTTAGACACGGGGCGGAGTAAGCCCCAGCATTTT. The encoded protein is CASSLDTGRSKPQHF.

The V call is TRBV11-3, the J call TRBJ2-3, with 9 nucleotides matching TRBD1. There are 15 residues in the CDR3. CDR1 and CDR2 from the germline V gene are SGHNT and YENEEA. The trim removed 5 bases at V and 4 bases at J, leaving 7 bases unmatched. The chain's CDR3 is CASSPWTGDADTQYF. The DNA of the CDR3 is TGTGCCAGCAGCCCCTGGACAGGGGATGCAGATACGCAGTATTTT.

The chain links TRBV5-1 to TRBJ2-2; D is ambiguous. This CDR3 contains 15 residues. Trimming pared 2 bases from V and 1 base from J, leaving 9 bases between. Germline CDR1 and CDR2: SGHRS and YFSETQ. CDR3 sequence: CASSFGLGNTGELFF. CDR3 coding DNA: TGCGCCAGCAGCTTCGGTCTGGGGAACACCGGGGAGCTGTTTTTT.

V and J are TRBV10-1 and TRBJ2-5; D call uncertain. V lost 2 bases to trimming and J lost 1 base, with 5 bases between them. This CDR3 spans 13 amino acids. The germline V gene encodes CDR1 WNHNN and CDR2 SYGVQD (reference sequence). CDR3 sequence (DNA): TGCGCCAGCAGTGAGGGGGTCCAAGAGACCCAGTACTTC. Translating it yields CASSEGVQETQYF.

The V gene is TRBV19, the J gene TRBJ2-5; D ambiguous. V was pared by 6 bases and J by 7 bases, with 15 bases between. CDR1 LNHDA and CDR2 SQIVND come from the germline V gene (reference sequence). This CDR3 comprises 13 residues. This chain's CDR3 is CASSLLGLGTQYF. In DNA form, the CDR3 reads TGTGCCAGTAGCCTGCTAGGGTTGGGGACCCAGTACTTC. The whole variable domain, remainder taken from reference TRBV19 and TRBJ2-5, is DGGITQSPKYLFRKEGQNVTLSCEQNLNHDAMYWYRQDPGQGLRLIYYSQIVNDFQKGDIAEGYSVSREKKESFPLTVTSAQKNPTAFYLCASSLLGLGTQYFGPGTRLLVL.

This chain connects TRBV11-3 to TRBJ2-5; D is possibly TRBD1 or TRBD2 (5 bases each). Germline CDR1 is SGHNT and CDR2 is YENEEA. This CDR3 comprises 13 residues. The V and J ends lost 2 bases and 5 bases respectively, with 9 bases between them. This CDR3 is CASSLSWGETQYF. The DNA of the CDR3 is TGTGCCAGCAGCTTAAGCTGGGGGGAGACCCAGTACTTC.

The rearrangement links TRBV6-1 to TRBJ1-5; D not certain. V was cut by 3 bases and J by 2 bases, with 5 bases left in between. The CDR3 length is 13 residues. The germline CDR1 and CDR2 sequences are MNHNS and SASEGT. The CDR3 is CASSDGGNQPQHF. The CDR3 DNA reads TGTGCCAGCAGTGACGGGGGCAATCAGCCCCAGCATTTT.

The rearrangement joins TRBV2 to TRBJ1-4; D gene ambiguous. Germline assignment: CDR1 SNHLY and CDR2 FYNNEI. The CDR3 consists of 14 residues. V was clipped by 7 bases and J by 3 bases, with 12 bases between them. CDR3 DNA: TGTGCCAGCAAAAAGGGCCCCCCTAATGAAAAACTGTTTTTT. This sequence encodes CASKKGPPNEKLFF.

The J gene is TRBJ2-5, the V gene TRBV5-1; D is uncertain. Trimming took off 0 bases at V and 2 bases at J, with 11 bases between the two ends. The length of the CDR3 is 15 residues. Germline lookup yields CDR1 SGHRS and CDR2 YFSETQ. The CDR3 is CASSLAFQSQETQYF. The CDR3 bases are TGCGCCAGCAGCTTGGCCTTTCAAAGTCAAGAGACCCAGTACTTC.

V is TRBV10-1 and J is TRBJ2-7, with 8 bases fitting TRBD2. J gave up 7 bases and V 6 bases, and 5 bases lay outside the gene matches. CDR1 WNHNN and CDR2 SYGVQD come from the germline V gene (reference sequence). The CDR3 consists of 12 residues. The CDR3 bases are TGCGCCAGCAGAGACGGGGGGGGTGAGCAGTACTTC. Amino acids: CASRDGGGEQYF.